Below, one TCR beta chain is given with its context. The source of the sample is a study of OX40 agonist ivuxolimab in advanced cancers. The CDR3 loop spans 12 amino acids. The germline gives CDR1 MNHEY, CDR2 SMNVEV (reference sequence). Generated by immunoSEQ multiplex PCR, the TCRdb table keeps only in-frame clones and is missing some. The data hold fewer than 45,000 clones, with 80% to 85% observed a single time. The V and J genes are TRBV27 and TRBJ1-6, with TRBD1 identical over 7 bases. The receptor's source is an adult with an advanced solid tumor such as melanoma, head and neck, liver or kidney cancer. The material sequenced was CD4+ or CD8+ T cells sorted from blood, taken in a trial of the OX40 agonist ivuxolimab. The CDR3 region has the DNA TGTAACCGGGACAGTTATAATTCACCCCTCCACTTT. The encoded protein is CNRDSYNSPLHF.